The entry below gives a single T cell receptor beta chain sequence along with its context. No antigen is known for it. This is likely a read error, given that the CDR3 carries no conserved phenylalanine or tryptophan at its end. This sample was taken from a study of early T cells in non-severe SARS-CoV-2 infection. Study-level information: Sequencing used unsorted whole-blood bulk RNA, so chains lack pairing. General study findings and limits: Database matching using VDJdb favored anti-spike CD8 responses, with private and CD4 specificities left missing.

Unique molecular identifier tags were affixed to discrete cDNA molecules. TCRdb used MiXCR to reprocess the 5' RACE reads, holding one entry per CDR3 protein. This sample yields about 30,000 distinct CDR3 sequences, of which around 7% are seen a single time; 37% belongs to the top ten. The length of the CDR3 is 14 residues. J lost 1 base, V lost 8 bases, and 7 bases had no gene match. Germline V CDR1 and CDR2: SGHVS, FQNEAQ. This TCR came from an adult who was a healthcare worker with PCR-confirmed SARS-CoV-2 infection or an uninfected control (not recorded which). Sequenced input: whole blood. This rearrangement joins TRBV7-8 to TRBJ2-7; 8 bases are a match to TRBD2. Here the CDR3 DNA reads TGTGCCAGCTCCGAGCTAGCGGGTTCCTACGAGCAGTACATC. Its translation: CASSELAGSYEQYI.